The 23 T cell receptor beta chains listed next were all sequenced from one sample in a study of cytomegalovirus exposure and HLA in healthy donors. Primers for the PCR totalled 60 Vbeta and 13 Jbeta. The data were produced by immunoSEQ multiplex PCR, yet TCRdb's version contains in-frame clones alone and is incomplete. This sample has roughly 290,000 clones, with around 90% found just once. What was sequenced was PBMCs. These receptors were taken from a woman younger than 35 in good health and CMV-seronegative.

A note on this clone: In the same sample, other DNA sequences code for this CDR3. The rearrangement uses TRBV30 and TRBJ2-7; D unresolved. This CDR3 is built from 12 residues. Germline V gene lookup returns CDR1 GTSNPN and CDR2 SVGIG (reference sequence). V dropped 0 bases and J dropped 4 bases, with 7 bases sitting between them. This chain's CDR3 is CAWSVTSYEQYF. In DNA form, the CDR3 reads TGTGCCTGGAGTGTGACTTCGTACGAGCAGTACTTC.

Here the CDR3 DNA reads TGTGCCAGTAGTATAGACATCCAAGAGACCCAGTACTTC. It specifies CASSIDIQETQYF. The chain combines TRBV19 with TRBJ2-5; no reliable D call. Trimming removed 0 bases at V and 1 base at J, with 3 bases between. Germline lookup yields CDR1 LNHDA and CDR2 SQIVND (reference sequence). This CDR3 spans 13 amino acids.

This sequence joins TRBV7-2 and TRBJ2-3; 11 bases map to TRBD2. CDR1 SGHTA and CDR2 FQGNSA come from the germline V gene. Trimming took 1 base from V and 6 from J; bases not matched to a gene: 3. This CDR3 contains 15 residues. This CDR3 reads CASSLVLAGGDTQYF. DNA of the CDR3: TGTGCCAGCAGCTTAGTCCTAGCGGGGGGTGATACGCAGTATTTT.

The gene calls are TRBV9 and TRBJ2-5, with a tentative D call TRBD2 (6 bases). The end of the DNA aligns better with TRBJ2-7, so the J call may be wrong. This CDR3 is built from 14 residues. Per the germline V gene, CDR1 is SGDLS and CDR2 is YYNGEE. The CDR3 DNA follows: TGTGCCAGCAGCGGTGGTGGGGGGTCCGACGAGCAGTACTTC. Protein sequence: CASSGGGGSDEQYF.

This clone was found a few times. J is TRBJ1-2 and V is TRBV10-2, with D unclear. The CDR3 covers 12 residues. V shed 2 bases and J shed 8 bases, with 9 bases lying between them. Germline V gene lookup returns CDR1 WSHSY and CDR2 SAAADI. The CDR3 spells CASSEDFRGYTF. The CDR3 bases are TGCGCCAGCAGTGAGGATTTCCGGGGCTACACCTTC.

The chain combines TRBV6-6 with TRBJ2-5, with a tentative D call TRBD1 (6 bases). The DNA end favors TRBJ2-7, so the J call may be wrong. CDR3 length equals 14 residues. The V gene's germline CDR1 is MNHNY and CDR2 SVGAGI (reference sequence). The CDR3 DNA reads TGTGCCAGCAGTTACCCCGCCAGGGGATACGAGCAGTACTTC. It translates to CASSYPARGYEQYF.

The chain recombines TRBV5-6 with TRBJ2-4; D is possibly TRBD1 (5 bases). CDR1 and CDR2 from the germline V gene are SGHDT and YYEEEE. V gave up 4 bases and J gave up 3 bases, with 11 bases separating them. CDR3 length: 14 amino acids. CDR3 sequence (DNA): TGTGCCAGCAGCGACCCGACAGACAAAAACATTCAGTACTTC. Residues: CASSDPTDKNIQYF.

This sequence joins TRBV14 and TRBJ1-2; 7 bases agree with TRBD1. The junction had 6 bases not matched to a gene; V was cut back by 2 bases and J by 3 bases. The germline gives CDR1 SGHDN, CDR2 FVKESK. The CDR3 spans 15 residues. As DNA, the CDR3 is TGTGCCAGCAGCCAACAAGACAGGGTATACTATGGCTACACCTTC. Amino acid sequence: CASSQQDRVYYGYTF.

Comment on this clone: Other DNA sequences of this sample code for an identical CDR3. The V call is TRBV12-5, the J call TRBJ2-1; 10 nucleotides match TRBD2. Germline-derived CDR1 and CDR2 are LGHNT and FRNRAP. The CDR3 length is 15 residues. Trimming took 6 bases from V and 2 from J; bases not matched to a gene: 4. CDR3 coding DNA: TGTGCTAGTGGATATAGCGGGGGGCCCTACAATGAGCAGTTCTTC. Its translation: CASGYSGGPYNEQFF.

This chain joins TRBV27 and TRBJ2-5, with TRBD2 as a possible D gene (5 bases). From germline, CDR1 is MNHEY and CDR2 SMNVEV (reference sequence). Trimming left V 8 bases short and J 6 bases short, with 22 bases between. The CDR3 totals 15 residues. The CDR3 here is CASGVAGSRGKTQYF. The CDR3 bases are TGTGCCAGCGGAGTGGCCGGCTCACGGGGTAAGACCCAGTACTTC.

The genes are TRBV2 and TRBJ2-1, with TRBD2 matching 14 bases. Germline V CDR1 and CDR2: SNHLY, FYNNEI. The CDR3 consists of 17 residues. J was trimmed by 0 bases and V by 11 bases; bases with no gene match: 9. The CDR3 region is CAVRTSGGRSSYNEQFF. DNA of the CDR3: TGTGCCGTACGGACTAGCGGGGGGCGGAGCTCCTACAATGAGCAGTTCTTC.

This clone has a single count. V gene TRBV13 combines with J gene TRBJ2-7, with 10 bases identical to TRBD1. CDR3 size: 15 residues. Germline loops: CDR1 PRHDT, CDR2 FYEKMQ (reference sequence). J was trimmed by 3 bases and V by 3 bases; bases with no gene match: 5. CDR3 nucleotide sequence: TGTGCCAGCAGCTTCGCCGGGACAGGGGTCTACGAGCAGTACTTC. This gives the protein CASSFAGTGVYEQYF.

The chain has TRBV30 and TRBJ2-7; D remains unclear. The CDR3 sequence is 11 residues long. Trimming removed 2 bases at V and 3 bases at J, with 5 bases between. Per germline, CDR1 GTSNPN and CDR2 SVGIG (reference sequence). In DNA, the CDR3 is TGTGCCTGGAGTATTCGCTACGAGCAGTACTTC. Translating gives CAWSIRYEQYF.

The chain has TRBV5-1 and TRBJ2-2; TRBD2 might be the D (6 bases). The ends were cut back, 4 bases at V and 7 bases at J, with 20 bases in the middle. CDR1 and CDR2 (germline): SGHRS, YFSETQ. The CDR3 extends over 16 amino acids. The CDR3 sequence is CASSPGWRVVSGELFF. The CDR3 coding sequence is TGCGCCAGCAGCCCGGGTTGGAGGGTGGTCAGCGGGGAGCTGTTTTTT.

This CDR3 is CASSPRAGDGYEQYF. The CDR3 DNA reads as TGTGCCAGCAGCCCGCGGGCGGGGGACGGGTACGAGCAGTACTTC. The chain uses TRBV5-4 and TRBJ2-7; 7 nucleotides match TRBD2. The V segment lost 4 bases and the J segment 4 bases; nucleotides outside the gene matches: 11. Per the germline V gene, CDR1 is SGHNT and CDR2 is YYREEE (reference sequence). The CDR3 has 15 residues.

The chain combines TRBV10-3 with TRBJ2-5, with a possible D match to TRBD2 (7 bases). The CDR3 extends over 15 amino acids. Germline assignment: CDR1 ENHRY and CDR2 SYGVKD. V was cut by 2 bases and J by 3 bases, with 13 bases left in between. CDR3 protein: CAISERGAGEETQYF. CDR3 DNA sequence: TGTGCCATCAGTGAGCGGGGGGCAGGTGAAGAGACCCAGTACTTC.

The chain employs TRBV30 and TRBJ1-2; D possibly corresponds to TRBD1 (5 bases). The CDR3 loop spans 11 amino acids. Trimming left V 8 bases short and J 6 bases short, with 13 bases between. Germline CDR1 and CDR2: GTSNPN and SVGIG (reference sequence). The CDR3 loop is CARWRGNGYTF. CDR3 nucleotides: TGTGCCCGATGGAGGGGTAATGGCTACACCTTC.

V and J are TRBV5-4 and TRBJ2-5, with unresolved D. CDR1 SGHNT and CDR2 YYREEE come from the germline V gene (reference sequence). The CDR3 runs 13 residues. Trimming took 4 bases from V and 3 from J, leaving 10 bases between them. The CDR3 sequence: CASSPPSEETQYF. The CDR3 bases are TGTGCCAGCAGCCCGCCTTCGGAAGAGACCCAGTACTTC.

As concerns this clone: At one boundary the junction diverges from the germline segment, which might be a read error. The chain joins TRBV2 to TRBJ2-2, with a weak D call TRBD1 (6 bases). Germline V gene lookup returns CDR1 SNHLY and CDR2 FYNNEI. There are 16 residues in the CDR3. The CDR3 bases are TGTGCCAGCAGGGAGAGGACAGACGCGAACACCGGGGAGCTGCTTTTT. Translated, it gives CASRERTDANTGELLF. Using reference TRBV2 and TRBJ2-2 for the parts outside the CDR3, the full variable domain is EPEVTQTPSHQVTQMGQEVILRCVPISNHLYFYWYRQILGQKVEFLVSFYNNEISEKSEIFDDQFSVERPDGSNFTLKIRSTKLEDSAMYFCASRERTDANTGELLFGEGSRLTVL.

Written as DNA, the CDR3 is TGTGCCTGGGGGACAGAAGAGACCCAGTACTTC. The encoded protein is CAWGTEETQYF. The chain joins TRBV30 to TRBJ2-5; 7 bases are shared with TRBD1. Germline V lookup: CDR1 GTSNPN, CDR2 SVGIG (reference sequence). CDR3 size: 11 residues. V lost 5 bases to trimming and J lost 3 bases; unmatched junction nucleotides: 0.

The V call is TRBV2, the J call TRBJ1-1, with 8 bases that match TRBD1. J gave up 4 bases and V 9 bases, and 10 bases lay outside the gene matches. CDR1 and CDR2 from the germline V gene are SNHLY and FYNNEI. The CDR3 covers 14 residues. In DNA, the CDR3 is TGTGCCAGTTTAACAGGGGGATCAGGCACTGAAGCTTTCTTT. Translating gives CASLTGGSGTEAFF. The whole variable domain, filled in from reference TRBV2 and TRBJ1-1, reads EPEVTQTPSHQVTQMGQEVILRCVPISNHLYFYWYRQILGQKVEFLVSFYNNEISEKSEIFDDQFSVERPDGSNFTLKIRSTKLEDSAMYFCASLTGGSGTEAFFGQGTRLTVV.

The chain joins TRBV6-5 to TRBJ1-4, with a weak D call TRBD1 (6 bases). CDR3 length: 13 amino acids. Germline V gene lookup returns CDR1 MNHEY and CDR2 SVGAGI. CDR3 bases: TGTGCAACCTGGGGGCGGTTACAGGAAAAACTGTTTTTT. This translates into CATWGRLQEKLFF.

The CDR3: CASSSKPGTGNETQYF. DNA for the CDR3: TGTGCCAGCAGTTCCAAACCCGGGACAGGGAATGAGACCCAGTACTTC. V gene TRBV7-3 combines with J gene TRBJ2-5; the match to TRBD1 covers 9 bases. V shed 6 bases, J shed 5 bases, and the junction held 13 bases outside the gene matches. Per the germline V gene, CDR1 is SGHTA and CDR2 is FQGTGA. This CDR3 is 16 amino acids long.